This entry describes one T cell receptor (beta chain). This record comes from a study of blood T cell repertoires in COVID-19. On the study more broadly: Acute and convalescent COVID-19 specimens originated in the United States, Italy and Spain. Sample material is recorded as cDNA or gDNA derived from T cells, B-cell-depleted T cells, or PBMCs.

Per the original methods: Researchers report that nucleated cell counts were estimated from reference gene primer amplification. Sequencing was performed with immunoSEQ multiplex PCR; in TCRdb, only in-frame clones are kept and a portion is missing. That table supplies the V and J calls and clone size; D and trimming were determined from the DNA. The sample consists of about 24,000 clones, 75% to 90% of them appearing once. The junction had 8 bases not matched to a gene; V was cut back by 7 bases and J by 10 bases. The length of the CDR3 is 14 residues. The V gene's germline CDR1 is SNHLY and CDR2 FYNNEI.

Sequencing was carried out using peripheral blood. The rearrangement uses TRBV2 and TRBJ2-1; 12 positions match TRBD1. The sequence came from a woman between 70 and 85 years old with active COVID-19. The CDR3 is CASKPGQGAWEQFF. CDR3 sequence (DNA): TGTGCCAGCAAACCGGGACAGGGGGCGTGGGAGCAGTTCTTC. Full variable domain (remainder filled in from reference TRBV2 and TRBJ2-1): EPEVTQTPSHQVTQMGQEVILRCVPISNHLYFYWYRQILGQKVEFLVSFYNNEISEKSEIFDDQFSVERPDGSNFTLKIRSTKLEDSAMYFCASKPGQGAWEQFFGPGTRLTVL.